The source of this T cell receptor (beta chain) is a study of PD-1 blockade in mismatch repair-deficient tumors. Study details: Patients had about a dozen mismatch repair-deficient cancer types, all previously treated and progressing. Study-wide results and limits: Rapid post-treatment expansion, then contraction, generally preceding radiologic response, marked tumor-resident clones.

For this clone: The antigen is undetermined.

Mismatch repair deficiency was confirmed in all patients, by PCR or immunohistochemistry. The CDR3 is made up of 15 amino acids. V lost 4 bases, J lost 6 bases, and 8 bases stayed unmatched. Germline V CDR1 and CDR2: SGHTA, FQGTGA. Data came from immunoSEQ multiplex PCR; TCRdb stores just in-frame clones and leaves some out. In the table there are under 25,000 clones, around 79% of which are singletons. This chain connects TRBV7-3 to TRBJ2-2; TRBD2 matches at 7 bases. The source material was PBMCs, sampled 52 weeks after starting pembrolizumab. This receptor was obtained from an adult with mismatch repair-deficient cancer. In DNA form, the CDR3 reads TGTGCCAGCAGCTCTTACGGAGCGGGATCCGGGGAGCTGTTTTTT. Its protein is CASSSYGAGSGELFF.